This entry lists 20 T cell receptor beta chains sequenced from one sample in a study of T cell responses to AZD1222 COVID-19 vaccine. Only in-frame clones appear in the TCRdb table, and some are missing; sequencing was by immunoSEQ multiplex PCR. Found here are 140,000 or so clones, roughly 88% of them singletons; the top ten hold around 3.5%. The starting material was peripheral blood, obtained on day 0 of AZD1222 vaccination. The origin of the receptors is an adult in good health.

This chain links TRBV4-2 with TRBJ1-2, with TRBD1 as a possible D gene (6 bases). Trimming pared 0 bases from V and 4 bases from J, leaving 12 bases between. Per the germline V gene, CDR1 is LGHNA and CDR2 is YNFKEQ. The CDR3 sequence is 15 residues long. The CDR3 DNA reads as TGTGCCAGCAGCCAAGATGAAAGGGGGACCTATGGCTACACCTTC. This encodes CASSQDERGTYGYTF.

The chain employs TRBV11-2 and TRBJ2-6, with D unresolved. The V gene's germline CDR1 is SGHAT and CDR2 FQNNGV. This CDR3 comprises 14 residues. V was trimmed by 0 bases and J by 1 base, leaving 1 base between them. Written as DNA, the CDR3 is TGTGCCAGCAGCTTAGAGTCTGGGGCCAACGTCCTGACTTTC. Amino acid sequence: CASSLESGANVLTF.

J is TRBJ1-2 and V is TRBV7-9, with D possibly matching TRBD1 (5 bases). Germline CDR1 SEHNR, CDR2 FQNEAQ (reference sequence). The CDR3 spans 14 residues. Trimming took 2 bases from V and 8 from J, leaving 15 bases between them. As DNA, the CDR3 is TGTGCCAGCAGCTTAATTAATGGGGCCGGCGGCTACACCTTC. Residues: CASSLINGAGGYTF. The variable domain in full, with the rest retrieved from reference TRBV7-9 and TRBJ1-2, is DTGVSQNPRHKITKRGQNVTFRCDPISEHNRLYWYRQTLGQGPEFLTYFQNEAQLEKSRLLSDRFSAERPKGSFSTLEIQRTEQGDSAMYLCASSLINGAGGYTFGSGTRLTVV.

This clone occurred once. This sequence joins TRBV13 and TRBJ2-2; a weak D match, TRBD2 (6 bases). The CDR3 is made up of 12 amino acids. V dropped 2 bases and J dropped 8 bases, with 6 bases sitting between them. The germline gives CDR1 PRHDT, CDR2 FYEKMQ (reference sequence). The CDR3 loop reads CASSLLAGELFF. As DNA, the CDR3 is TGTGCCAGCAGCTTACTAGCGGGGGAGCTGTTTTTT.

V and J are TRBV5-1 and TRBJ2-1, with 8 bases identical to TRBD2. V shed 0 bases and J 3 bases; nucleotides not matched to a gene: 5. CDR1 SGHRS and CDR2 YFSETQ come from the germline V gene. CDR3 length: 16 residues. The CDR3 DNA sequence: TGCGCCAGCAGCTTGGCACCAGCGGGAGTCTACAATGAGCAGTTCTTC. Residues: CASSLAPAGVYNEQFF. The variable domain in full, with the rest retrieved from reference TRBV5-1 and TRBJ2-1, is KAGVTQTPRYLIKTRGQQVTLSCSPISGHRSVSWYQQTPGQGLQFLFEYFSETQRNKGNFPGRFSGRQFSNSRSEMNVSTLELGDSALYLCASSLAPAGVYNEQFFGPGTRLTVL.

Here the CDR3 DNA reads TGTGCCAGCAGTTTGGAGACGGCCGGTGAAGCTTTCTTT. Translated: CASSLETAGEAFF. This chain joins TRBV27 and TRBJ1-1; D unclear. The CDR3 contains 13 residues. Germline CDR1 MNHEY, CDR2 SMNVEV (reference sequence). The V end was cut by 3 bases, the J end by 7 bases, with 12 bases between.

This rearrangement joins TRBV29-1 to TRBJ1-5; tentatively, D is TRBD1 (6 bases). Germline loops: CDR1 SQVTM, CDR2 ANQGSEA. This CDR3 has 13 amino acids. V dropped 6 bases and J dropped 0 bases, with 9 bases sitting between them. The CDR3 spells CSVLGASNQPQHF. Here the CDR3 DNA reads TGCAGCGTACTGGGGGCTAGCAATCAGCCCCAGCATTTT.

The sample holds a few counts of this clone. This chain's CDR3 is CASSQLLEETQYF. CDR3 nucleotides: TGCGCCAGCAGTCAATTGCTTGAAGAGACCCAGTACTTC. J is TRBJ2-5 and V is TRBV4-3; D unclear. Trimming removed 6 bases at V and 3 bases at J, with 11 bases between. Germline CDR1 LGHNA, CDR2 YSLEER. The CDR3 has 13 residues.

CDR3 loop: CASSLTHSGANVLTF. In DNA, the CDR3 is TGCGCCAGCAGCCTGACACACTCTGGGGCCAACGTCCTGACTTTC. V and J are TRBV4-1 and TRBJ2-6; D gene ambiguous. This CDR3 has 15 amino acids. The germline V gene encodes CDR1 MGHRA and CDR2 YSYEKL. The ends were cut back, 4 bases at V and 0 bases at J, with 7 bases in the middle.

This chain uses TRBV11-2 with TRBJ1-1; D remains ambiguous. V was cut by 0 bases and J by 8 bases, with 7 bases left in between. CDR1 and CDR2 (germline): SGHAT, FQNNGV. The CDR3 loop spans 12 amino acids. In DNA form, the CDR3 reads TGTGCCAGCAGCTTAGACACCGGGGAAGCTTTCTTT. It codes for CASSLDTGEAFF.

CDR3 coding DNA: TGTGCCAGCAGTTTTTTAGAAGGGGGCAACACTGAAGCTTTCTTT. Residues: CASSFLEGGNTEAFF. The rearrangement links TRBV6-5 to TRBJ1-1; 7 bases fit TRBD1. The CDR3 loop spans 15 amino acids. Germline V gene data show CDR1 as MNHEY and CDR2 as SVGAGI. V was clipped by 4 bases and J by 2 bases; unmatched bases: 7.

The chain recombines TRBV12-5 with TRBJ2-5; 7 nucleotides match TRBD2. CDR3 size: 17 residues. Trimming at V came to 1 base and at J to 2 bases, leaving 10 bases not matched to a gene. Germline CDR1 LGHNT, CDR2 FRNRAP. CDR3 loop: CASGLGGSSGLQETQYF. Here the CDR3 DNA reads TGTGCTAGTGGTTTGGGGGGGTCTAGCGGACTGCAAGAGACCCAGTACTTC.

The chain has TRBV27 and TRBJ1-1; D is unclear. Trimming left V 6 bases short and J 2 bases short, with 16 bases between. There are 15 residues in the CDR3. Germline assignment: CDR1 MNHEY and CDR2 SMNVEV (reference sequence). CDR3 region: CASRRPLDLNTEAFF. Here the CDR3 DNA reads TGTGCCAGCAGGCGGCCCTTAGACCTAAACACTGAAGCTTTCTTT.

In DNA, the CDR3 is TGCGCCAGCAGCTTGTACAGGGGGTCCTACGAGCAGTACTTC. The encoded protein is CASSLYRGSYEQYF. V gene TRBV5-1 combines with J gene TRBJ2-7; 8 nucleotides line up with TRBD1. The CDR3 covers 14 residues. Germline CDR1 is SGHRS and CDR2 is YFSETQ. V shed 1 base and J 1 base; nucleotides not matched to a gene: 1.

The rearrangement joins TRBV25-1 to TRBJ1-2; maybe TRBD1 (5 bases). V lost 3 bases, J lost 8 bases, and 13 bases lay in between. This CDR3 has 13 amino acids. Per the germline V gene, CDR1 is MGHDK and CDR2 is SYGVNS. CDR3 region: CASSEGLTMGYTF. Here the CDR3 DNA reads TGTGCCAGCAGTGAGGGACTGACTATGGGCTACACCTTC.

This clone is a singleton in its sample. This chain uses TRBV19 with TRBJ2-6; TRBD1 agrees at 11 bases. The length of the CDR3 is 19 residues. Germline assignment: CDR1 LNHDA and CDR2 SQIVND (reference sequence). With V trimmed by 1 base and J by 1 base, 6 bases remained unmatched. The CDR3 sequence is CASSIGKGQGASGANVLTF. CDR3 nucleotide sequence: TGTGCCAGTAGTATAGGTAAAGGACAGGGGGCTTCTGGGGCCAACGTCCTGACTTTC.

This clone came up a few times. The chain uses TRBV6-4 and TRBJ2-3; D tentatively fits TRBD1 or TRBD2 (5 bases each). The CDR3 spans 15 residues. The germline gives CDR1 MRHNA, CDR2 SNTAGT. Trimming took off 6 bases at V and 0 bases at J, with 13 bases between the two ends. This CDR3 is CASSEGTSSTDTQYF. CDR3 DNA: TGTGCCAGCAGCGAAGGGACGTCTAGCACAGATACGCAGTATTTT.

This chain uses TRBV6-5 with TRBJ1-2; no clear D. The length of the CDR3 is 12 residues. Trimming removed 6 bases at V and 8 bases at J, with 13 bases between. Germline V gene data show CDR1 as MNHEY and CDR2 as SVGAGI. In DNA, the CDR3 is TGTGCCAGCAGAGCCCCCCTCTACGGCTACACCTTC. Residues: CASRAPLYGYTF.

This clone came up once. This rearrangement joins TRBV4-3 to TRBJ1-1; D remains unclear. Germline CDR1 is LGHNA and CDR2 is YSLEER. CDR3 length: 16 amino acids. V shed 0 bases and J shed 1 base, with 12 bases lying between them. As DNA, the CDR3 is TGCGCCAGCAGCCAAGATAAGGCAGGAAGGAACACTGAAGCTTTCTTT. Amino acid sequence: CASSQDKAGRNTEAFF.

The gene calls are TRBV2 and TRBJ2-1, with D unclear. CDR1 and CDR2 (germline): SNHLY, FYNNEI. V was clipped by 6 bases and J by 9 bases, with 15 bases between them. The length of the CDR3 is 13 residues. The CDR3 is CASRENSMGEQFF. DNA of the CDR3: TGTGCCAGCAGGGAGAATTCCATGGGTGAGCAGTTCTTC. The full variable domain, with the rest looked up from reference TRBV2 and TRBJ2-1, is EPEVTQTPSHQVTQMGQEVILRCVPISNHLYFYWYRQILGQKVEFLVSFYNNEISEKSEIFDDQFSVERPDGSNFTLKIRSTKLEDSAMYFCASRENSMGEQFFGPGTRLTVL.